A selection of T cell receptor beta chains follows, all from one sample in a study of T-cell memory formation after mild COVID-19. Using its own MiXCR run on the 5' RACE reads, TCRdb lists one record per CDR3 protein. The sample shows hundreds of thousands of distinct CDR3 sequences, approximately 15% of them seen only once. Sequenced input: PBMCs or a T cell subset sorted from them (not recorded which). These receptors were obtained from an adult woman who had mild COVID-19 (a few samples of this study predate the infection). Cell type and time point are not known. The CDR3 runs from the conserved cysteine through the conserved F or W. Fields, in order: J gene, clone size, D gene, V gene, CDR3 DNA, CDR3 protein. The D gene is left open where the match is weak. Only part of the rows carry a size: once, few, many, or a class if the clone is expanded.

>TRBJ2-1|few|.|TRBV30
TGTGCCTGCCGAGGTTTGCGGACCTACAATGAGCAGTTCTTC
CACRGLRTYNEQFF
>TRBJ2-1|.|TRBD2|TRBV7-3
TGTGCCAGCAGCTTAATGGCGGGAGCGCGGAATGAGCAGTTCTTC
CASSLMAGARNEQFF
>TRBJ1-2|.|.|TRBV10-3
TGTGCCTCCAGGGAAAGTGCCATCGCTAACTATGGCTACACCTTC
CASRESAIANYGYTF
>TRBJ2-3|.|TRBD2|TRBV12-3/TRBV12-4
TGTGCCAGCAGTTTCCCGGGGCGGGGGGAGCGAACGCAGTATTTT
CASSFPGRGERTQYF
>TRBJ1-6|.|.|TRBV3-1
TGTGCCAGCAGTCGCAAGTTTCTTGGAGGTAATTCACCCCTCCACTTT
CASSRKFLGGNSPLHF
>TRBJ2-1|.|TRBD2|TRBV2
TGTGCCAGCAGTCCTGAAACTAGCGGCTACAATGAGCAGTTCTTC
CASSPETSGYNEQFF
>TRBJ2-7|once|TRBD1|TRBV7-8
TGTGCCAGCAGACTAACTAGGACAGGGGAGCACGAGCAGTACTTC
CASRLTRTGEHEQYF
>TRBJ2-6|.|.|TRBV10-2
TGCGCCAGCAGTGAGCAGGGTACCGTCCTGACTTTC
CASSEQGTVLTF
>TRBJ2-1|few|.|TRBV5-1
TGCGCCAGCAGCTTCGTGAGGCAGGGGACCTACAATGAGCAGTTCTTC
CASSFVRQGTYNEQFF
>TRBJ2-1|.|TRBD2|TRBV9
TGTGCCAGCAGCGTCTCTAGCGGGTACAATGAGCAGTTCTTC
CASSVSSGYNEQFF
>TRBJ2-2|.|TRBD1|TRBV29-1
TGCAGCGCCCAAAGGGGGCAGGGTGAAGGCACCGGGGAGCTGTTTTTT
CSAQRGQGEGTGELFF
>TRBJ2-6|few|TRBD1|TRBV7-8
TGTGCCAGCAGCTACGCCAGTTGGACAGGGATCAGCTCTGGGGCCAACGTCCTGACTTTC
CASSYASWTGISSGANVLTF
>TRBJ2-7|many|.|TRBV7-9
TGTGCCAGCAGTTCACAGGCAAACGAGCAGTACTTC
CASSSQANEQYF
>TRBJ2-5|.|.|TRBV24-1
TGTGCCACCAGTGCAGGGGTCGAGGAGACCCAGTACTTC
CATSAGVEETQYF
>TRBJ2-7|.|.|TRBV12-3/TRBV12-4
TGTGCCAGCGGCCGACTACCTACCTACGAGCAGTACTTC
CASGRLPTYEQYF
>TRBJ2-1|.|.|TRBV9
TGTGCCAGCAGCGTAGAGCCTGACAATGAGCAGTTCTTC
CASSVEPDNEQFF
>TRBJ2-1|many|TRBD1|TRBV5-6
TGTGCCAGCAGCCCAGACAGGGTCGGTCGCTACAATGAGCAGTTCTTC
CASSPDRVGRYNEQFF
>TRBJ2-2|.|TRBD1|TRBV7-9
TGTGCCAGCAGCTCCGCCGACAGGGTGAACACCGGGGAGCTGTTTTTT
CASSSADRVNTGELFF
>TRBJ2-3|.|.|TRBV21-1
TGTGCCAGCAGCAAAGGAGTGTGCACAGATACGCAGTATTTT
CASSKGVCTDTQYF
>TRBJ2-3|many|TRBD2|TRBV29-1
TGCAGCGCCGACGGGAGCGGGGGTAACACAGATACGCAGTATTTT
CSADGSGGNTDTQYF
>TRBJ1-3|few|.|TRBV6-5
TGTGCCAGCAGTTACGAGGTGCCTACGGTTGGAGGAAACACCATATATTTT
CASSYEVPTVGGNTIYF
>TRBJ1-3|few|.|TRBV4-3
TGCGCCAGCAGCCAAGATGGCACGCGCGGAAACACCATATATTTT
CASSQDGTRGNTIYF
>TRBJ1-2|few|.|TRBV5-5
TGTGCCAGCAGCCCTCAAAACGCCCAGCCTAACTATGGCTACACCTTC
CASSPQNAQPNYGYTF
>TRBJ2-1|few|.|TRBV7-7
TGTGCCAGCGGTAACGGCCCCAATGAGCAGTTCTTC
CASGNGPNEQFF
>TRBJ1-1|few|TRBD1|TRBV10-3
TGTGCCATCAGTGAGGCAACCGGGACAGGGGCTGAAGCTTTCTTT
CAISEATGTGAEAFF
>TRBJ2-7|.|TRBD2|TRBV20-1
TGCAGTGCTAGAGATCCGAGCGGGAGGGGGAGCTCCTACGAGCAGTACTTC
CSARDPSGRGSSYEQYF
>TRBJ1-1|.|TRBD1|TRBV11-3
TGTGCCAGCAGCTTATCGGGACAGGGAACCACTGAAGCTTTCTTT
CASSLSGQGTTEAFF
>TRBJ2-5|few|TRBD2|TRBV5-1
TGCGCCAGCAGCATGAACCTAGCGGGAGGATTAGAGACCCAGTACTTC
CASSMNLAGGLETQYF
>TRBJ2-5|.|.|TRBV25-1
TGTGCCAGCACTCCGCACGGCACAGGGTCGGCAGTCGAGACCCAGTACTTC
CASTPHGTGSAVETQYF
>TRBJ2-3|few|TRBD2|TRBV28
TGTGCCAGCAGACAGCGGGGAACAGATACGCAGTATTTT
CASRQRGTDTQYF
>TRBJ2-3|few|.|TRBV6-5
TGTGCCAGCCGGCTCGGCAGGGCCACAGATACGCAGTATTTT
CASRLGRATDTQYF
>TRBJ1-5|many|.|TRBV20-1
TGCAGTGCTAGAGCCGACATGAGCAATCAGCCCCAGCATTTT
CSARADMSNQPQHF
>TRBJ2-1|few|.|TRBV10-3
TGTGCCATAGGGCTAGCTGGAAATGAGCAGTTCTTC
CAIGLAGNEQFF
>TRBJ2-2|.|TRBD1|TRBV5-5
TGTGCCAGCAGCTCCGGACAGGGACGGGTGCTGTTTTTT
CASSSGQGRVLFF
>TRBJ2-2|.|.|TRBV7-9
TGTGCCAGCAGCTTATCACAGAACACCGGGGAGCTGTTTTTT
CASSLSQNTGELFF
>TRBJ2-7|few|TRBD2|TRBV19
TGTGCCAGTAGAGCGGCGGGAGCCCTCTACGAGCAGTACTTC
CASRAAGALYEQYF
>TRBJ1-6|few|TRBD1|TRBV20-1
TGCAGTGCTAGGACAGGGGTTAATTCACCCCTCCACTTT
CSARTGVNSPLHF
>TRBJ2-6|.|TRBD1|TRBV5-4
TGTGCCAGCAAGTCGGGACAGGTCCTCCCCAGCTCTGGGGCCAACGTCCTGACTTTC
CASKSGQVLPSSGANVLTF
>TRBJ1-6|.|TRBD1|TRBV14
TGTGCCAGCAGTCAGGCGAGGGGGCAGGGTTCACCCCTCCACTTT
CASSQARGQGSPLHF
>TRBJ1-2|many|TRBD1|TRBV7-2
TGTGCCAGCAGCTTAGGAGGATACACAGGGGGATATGGCTACACCTTC
CASSLGGYTGGYGYTF
>TRBJ2-1|.|TRBD2|TRBV14
TGTGCCAGCAGCCGGAGCGGGAGGGCCGCTCATGAGCAGTTCTTC
CASSRSGRAAHEQFF
>TRBJ1-1|few|.|TRBV5-1
TGCGCCAGCAGCTTGGCAGCGAGGTACACTGAAGCTTTCTTT
CASSLAARYTEAFF
>TRBJ2-2|.|TRBD1|TRBV27
TGTGCCAGCAGGCCAAAAGGGACAGTCGACACCGGGGAGCTGTTTTTT
CASRPKGTVDTGELFF
>TRBJ1-2|.|TRBD1|TRBV7-9
TGTGCCAGCAGCTCACCGGGACAGGGATATGGCTACACCTTC
CASSSPGQGYGYTF
>TRBJ2-1|few|TRBD2|TRBV28
TGTGCCAGTAAGCGGGATCCGGCGGGTGAGCAGTTCTTC
CASKRDPAGEQFF
>TRBJ2-7|few|.|TRBV12-3/TRBV12-4
TGTGCCAGCAGTTTTGACGGGAGACAAGGATACGAGCAGTACTTC
CASSFDGRQGYEQYF
>TRBJ2-7|.|.|TRBV12-3/TRBV12-4
TGTGCCAGCAGTTCGACGCGGGGGCCTGAGAGCCACGAGCAGTACTTC
CASSSTRGPESHEQYF
>TRBJ2-5|few|TRBD1|TRBV4-1
TGCGCCAGCAGCCATCCCCGGGACAGGGGTAGCCAAGAGACCCAGTACTTC
CASSHPRDRGSQETQYF
>TRBJ2-3|.|.|TRBV5-6
TGTGCCAGCACCACCCTTCGAGGGAAATACACAGATACGCAGTATTTT
CASTTLRGKYTDTQYF
>TRBJ1-1|.|TRBD1|TRBV5-1
TGCGCCAGCAGCTTGGGGAGGGACAGGATTAACACTGAAGCTTTCTTT
CASSLGRDRINTEAFF
>TRBJ2-2|.|.|TRBV5-6
TGTGCCAGCAGTTCCGCGGGACATTTCACCGGGGAGCTGTTTTTT
CASSSAGHFTGELFF
>TRBJ2-5|once|TRBD2|TRBV10-3
TGTGCCATCAGATGGGAGGGAAAAGAGACCCAGTACTTC
CAIRWEGKETQYF
>TRBJ2-5|few|TRBD2|TRBV7-6
TGTGCCAGCAGCTTTAGCGGGGGGGCCGGGGAGACCCAGTACTTC
CASSFSGGAGETQYF
>TRBJ1-2|few|TRBD1|TRBV3-1
TGTGCCAGCAGCCACCGCTCTGGACAGGACTTTAACTATGGCTACACCTTC
CASSHRSGQDFNYGYTF
>TRBJ2-3|.|TRBD1|TRBV10-3
TGTGCCATCAGTGAGTCAGGGACAGGGGCAGATACGCAGTATTTT
CAISESGTGADTQYF